This T cell receptor (beta chain) was recovered during a study of blood T cell repertoires in COVID-19. Only in-frame clones appear in the TCRdb table, and some are missing; sequencing was by immunoSEQ multiplex PCR. In the table there are around 240,000 clones, more than 70% of which are singletons. The CDR3 is 21 residues long. Per germline, CDR1 LGHNA and CDR2 YSLEER. After removal of 1 base from V and 11 bases from J, the junction contained 29 bases not matched to a gene. The rearrangement links TRBV4-3 to TRBJ1-5; 7 bases fit TRBD1. The sequencing sample was made of PBMCs or T cells enriched from blood (not recorded which). The clonotype comes from a woman in her 50s who had recovered from COVID-19. CDR3 nucleotides: TGCGCCAGCAGCCAAGCAACGGGGGAGACAGGGCCTTCGGCTCAAAGGGTGGCCCAGCATTTT. Protein sequence: CASSQATGETGPSAQRVAQHF.